These T cell receptor beta chains were read from a single sample in a study of shared clonotypes between healthy human individuals. The assay was immunoSEQ multiplex PCR, and TCRdb's table has in-frame clones only and misses some. Seen here are some 2,100,000 clones, approximately 96% observed once, and the top ten hold over 0.1%. Sequenced material: naive CD4+ T cells sorted from blood. The origin of the receptors is a man in his late teens or twenties in good health. CDR3s include the opening cysteine and the closing phenylalanine or tryptophan. The D gene is left open where the match is weak. The size entry is marked missing in some rows and otherwise reads once, few, many or a size class.

CDR3,DNA,size,D,J,V
CASSEADREDQPQHF,TGCGCCAGCAGCGAAGCAGACAGGGAGGATCAGCCCCAGCATTTT,NA,TRBD1,TRBJ1-5,TRBV4-1
CASTLESSGNTIYF,TGTGCCAGCACCCTGGAAAGCTCTGGAAACACCATATATTTT,NA,NA,TRBJ1-3,TRBV2
CASSFGAGGVWETQYF,TGCGCCAGCAGCTTCGGCGCGGGAGGAGTATGGGAGACCCAGTACTTC,NA,TRBD2,TRBJ2-5,TRBV5-1
CASSDPGLAGREQFF,TGCGCCAGCAGTGACCCGGGACTAGCGGGACGTGAGCAGTTCTTC,NA,TRBD2,TRBJ2-1,TRBV10-1
CASRRTNTEAFF,TGCGCCAGCAGGCGAACGAACACTGAAGCTTTCTTT,NA,NA,TRBJ1-1,TRBV5-1
CASSPLGTGGSNEQFF,TGTGCCAGCTCACCACTCGGGACAGGGGGCTCCAATGAGCAGTTCTTC,NA,TRBD1,TRBJ2-1,TRBV18
CAGGTPQTYEQYF,TGTGCCGGGGGGACTCCCCAGACCTACGAGCAGTACTTC,NA,NA,TRBJ2-7,TRBV5-4
CASSSAGTVDTDTQYF,TGTGCCAGCAGTTCCGCCGGGACGGTCGACACAGATACGCAGTATTTT,NA,NA,TRBJ2-3,TRBV28
CASSYSRTNQPQHF,TGTGCCAGCAGTTACTCTAGGACAAATCAGCCCCAGCATTTT,NA,NA,TRBJ1-5,TRBV6-5
CASSSDSNQPQHF,TGTGCCAGCAGCTCTGATAGCAATCAGCCCCAGCATTTT,NA,NA,TRBJ1-5,TRBV7-2
CASSLEGAAWEQYF,TGTGCCAGCAGCTTAGAGGGGGCGGCGTGGGAGCAGTACTTC,NA,TRBD1,TRBJ2-7,TRBV5-4
CASSVAAGASTDTQYF,TGTGCCAGCAGCGTAGCAGCGGGGGCAAGCACAGATACGCAGTATTTT,NA,TRBD2,TRBJ2-3,TRBV9
CASSRGGPDFSGNTIYF,TGTGCCAGCAGCCGGGGAGGCCCCGACTTCTCTGGAAACACCATATATTTT,NA,NA,TRBJ1-3,TRBV7-2
CSVAPGTGSSYEQYF,TGCAGCGTTGCCCCCGGGACAGGTAGCTCCTACGAGCAGTACTTC,NA,TRBD1,TRBJ2-7,TRBV29-1
CASSLDRSSTEAFF,TGTGCCAGCAGCTTAGATCGGTCGAGTACTGAAGCTTTCTTT,NA,NA,TRBJ1-1,TRBV7-2
CASGLTPDPSSGNTIYF,TGTGCTAGTGGTTTGACCCCGGACCCGAGCTCTGGAAACACCATATATTTT,NA,NA,TRBJ1-3,TRBV12-5
CASSLDFKNGYTF,TGTGCCAGCAGTTTGGACTTCAAGAATGGCTACACCTTC,NA,NA,TRBJ1-2,TRBV28
CASSPALGTTDTQYF,TGTGCCAGCAGCCCTGCTCTTGGCACTACAGATACGCAGTATTTT,NA,NA,TRBJ2-3,TRBV7-2
CASSPDGSEGQPQHF,TGTGCCAGCTCTCCGGACGGGAGCGAGGGGCAGCCCCAGCATTTT,once,NA,TRBJ1-5,TRBV18
CASRLGGNIDTEAFF,TGTGCCAGCAGGCTCGGAGGGAATATCGACACTGAAGCTTTCTTT,NA,NA,TRBJ1-1,TRBV7-2
CASSYGGGGNEKLFF,TGTGCCAGCAGTTACGGGGGGGGCGGTAATGAAAAACTGTTTTTT,NA,NA,TRBJ1-4,TRBV6-5
CASSPYQETQYF,TGTGCCAGCTCGCCGTACCAAGAGACCCAGTACTTC,NA,NA,TRBJ2-5,TRBV18
CASSSRTGPDTQYF,TGTGCCAGCAGCTCCCGGACAGGGCCAGATACGCAGTATTTT,NA,TRBD1,TRBJ2-3,TRBV11-3
CASSFIAGGPADTQYF,TGTGCCAGCAGCTTCATAGCGGGGGGCCCCGCAGATACGCAGTATTTT,NA,TRBD2,TRBJ2-3,TRBV7-9
CASRGGGYQETQYF,TGTGCCAGCAGGGGAGGGGGGTACCAAGAGACCCAGTACTTC,NA,NA,TRBJ2-5,TRBV6-6